The clone carrying this T cell receptor beta chain is medium-sized by share. Its antigen is undetermined. Read coverage stops 3 residues before the CDR3 terminus; the germline J gene supplies the remainder. Produced via immunoSEQ multiplex PCR; TCRdb's table is partial and in-frame only. This sample carries around 19,000 clones, none of them present only once. The V and J ends lost 1 base and 1 base respectively, with 10 bases between them. Per the germline V gene, CDR1 is DFQATT and CDR2 is SNEGSKA (reference sequence). The CDR3 sequence is 14 residues long. This specimen belongs to a study of T cell clonality in common variable immunodeficiency. Whole-study findings and limits: In common variable immunodeficiency, TCR beta chains reportedly carried fewer deletions and N-nucleotide insertions.

The chain employs TRBV20-1 and TRBJ1-2, with D possibly TRBD1 on 6 matching bases. The TCR comes from a human donor with common variable immunodeficiency. Sequencing was done on a sample of peripheral blood mononuclear cells. The covered CDR3 bases are TGCAGTGCTAGAGGGACAGTAGTTAACTATGGC. Its translation: CSARGTVVNYG. The whole CDR3 sequence is CSARGTVVNYGYTF.